This is a list of T cell receptor beta chains from one sample in a study of blood T cell repertoires in COVID-19. Clones were sequenced by immunoSEQ multiplex PCR, and TCRdb holds only the in-frame ones, with some missing. The data contain a few hundred thousand clones, around 87% of them singletons. The sequenced material came from PBMCs or T cells enriched from blood (not recorded which). These TCRs come from a man aged 40-49 years in a cohort exposed to, infected with or recovered from COVID-19 (not recorded which). CDR3s include the opening cysteine and the closing phenylalanine or tryptophan. A D gene is named only where the DNA matches it firmly. Rows may omit the clone size; those that give it use once, few, many or a size class.

j_call: TRBJ2-1
clone_size: once
d_call: NA
v_call: TRBV5-1
cdr3_aa: CASSSQGDSYEQFF
cdr3_nt: TGCGCCAGCAGCTCCCAAGGGGACTCCTATGAGCAGTTCTTC

j_call: TRBJ1-6
clone_size: NA
d_call: NA
v_call: TRBV28
cdr3_aa: CASSPFIGGVGSPLHF
cdr3_nt: TGTGCCAGCAGTCCCTTTATCGGAGGGGTCGGTTCACCCCTCCACTTT

j_call: TRBJ2-7
clone_size: NA
d_call: NA
v_call: TRBV7-9
cdr3_aa: CASSRQVRSYEQYF
cdr3_nt: TGTGCCAGCAGCCGACAGGTTCGCTCCTACGAGCAGTACTTC

j_call: TRBJ2-1
clone_size: NA
d_call: TRBD2
v_call: TRBV4-2
cdr3_aa: CASSQDGPSGISYNEQFF
cdr3_nt: TGTGCCAGCAGCCAAGATGGGCCTAGCGGGATCTCCTACAATGAGCAGTTCTTC

j_call: TRBJ2-7
clone_size: few
d_call: NA
v_call: TRBV6-1
cdr3_aa: CASSEAGGEPSYEQYF
cdr3_nt: TGTGCCAGCAGTGAAGCGGGGGGAGAACCCTCCTACGAGCAGTACTTC

j_call: TRBJ1-4
clone_size: NA
d_call: TRBD1
v_call: TRBV7-9
cdr3_aa: CASSLGADRREKLFF
cdr3_nt: TGTGCCAGCAGCTTAGGAGCGGACAGGCGTGAAAAACTGTTTTTT

j_call: TRBJ2-2
clone_size: NA
d_call: NA
v_call: TRBV5-1
cdr3_aa: CASSPGQNTGELFF
cdr3_nt: TGCGCCAGCAGCCCGGGACAAAACACCGGGGAGCTGTTTTTT

j_call: TRBJ2-2
clone_size: once
d_call: NA
v_call: TRBV6-5
cdr3_aa: CASSRDSTGELFF
cdr3_nt: TGTGCCAGCAGTCGTGACAGCACCGGGGAGCTGTTTTTT

j_call: TRBJ1-4
clone_size: NA
d_call: NA
v_call: TRBV2
cdr3_aa: CASHQGLWEKLFF
cdr3_nt: TGTGCCAGCCATCAGGGGCTTTGGGAAAAACTGTTTTTT

j_call: TRBJ2-2
clone_size: few
d_call: TRBD2
v_call: TRBV5-1
cdr3_aa: CASSKTGTSGTGNTGELFF
cdr3_nt: TGCGCCAGCAGCAAAACCGGGACTAGCGGGACAGGGAACACCGGGGAGCTGTTTTTT

j_call: TRBJ1-5
clone_size: NA
d_call: TRBD1
v_call: TRBV30
cdr3_aa: CAWILGDRYSNQPQHF
cdr3_nt: TGTGCCTGGATTCTAGGGGACAGGTATAGCAATCAGCCCCAGCATTTT

j_call: TRBJ2-1
clone_size: once
d_call: TRBD2
v_call: TRBV5-4
cdr3_aa: CASSLGSSGAYNEQFF
cdr3_nt: TGTGCCAGCAGCTTGGGGTCTAGCGGGGCCTACAATGAGCAGTTCTTC

j_call: TRBJ2-3
clone_size: NA
d_call: NA
v_call: TRBV11-2
cdr3_aa: CASSLVAEPTDTQYF
cdr3_nt: TGTGCCAGCAGCTTAGTAGCGGAGCCCACAGATACGCAGTATTTT

j_call: TRBJ1-1
clone_size: NA
d_call: NA
v_call: TRBV20-1
cdr3_aa: CSAYDRSEAFF
cdr3_nt: TGCAGTGCGTACGACAGATCTGAAGCTTTCTTT

j_call: TRBJ1-3
clone_size: NA
d_call: NA
v_call: TRBV2
cdr3_aa: CASSDQLGVSGNTIYF
cdr3_nt: TGTGCCAGCAGTGATCAGTTAGGGGTCTCTGGAAACACCATATATTTT

j_call: TRBJ2-3
clone_size: once
d_call: NA
v_call: TRBV3-1/TRBV3-2
cdr3_aa: CASSQDPGTDTQYF
cdr3_nt: TGTGCCAGCAGCCAAGATCCGGGCACAGATACGCAGTATTTT

j_call: TRBJ2-7
clone_size: NA
d_call: TRBD2
v_call: TRBV19
cdr3_aa: CASSIALAGAQYF
cdr3_nt: TGTGCCAGTAGTATAGCGCTAGCGGGAGCCCAGTACTTC

j_call: TRBJ2-7
clone_size: NA
d_call: TRBD1
v_call: TRBV7-9
cdr3_aa: CASSFPTGQGSAQYF
cdr3_nt: TGTGCCAGCAGCTTCCCGACTGGACAGGGATCAGCGCAGTACTTC

j_call: TRBJ2-7
clone_size: NA
d_call: TRBD1
v_call: TRBV11-2
cdr3_aa: CASSNAGTVSYEQYF
cdr3_nt: TGTGCCAGCAGCAACGCCGGGACAGTCTCCTACGAGCAGTACTTC

j_call: TRBJ2-5
clone_size: NA
d_call: TRBD1
v_call: TRBV3-1/TRBV3-2
cdr3_aa: CASSQRTGGSLRETQYF
cdr3_nt: TGTGCCAGCAGCCAAAGGACAGGGGGCTCACTAAGAGAGACCCAGTACTTC

j_call: TRBJ2-1
clone_size: once
d_call: TRBD2
v_call: TRBV5-1
cdr3_aa: CASSDGTSGSSYNEQFF
cdr3_nt: TGCGCCAGCAGCGACGGGACTAGCGGGAGTTCTTACAATGAGCAGTTCTTC

j_call: TRBJ2-1
clone_size: few
d_call: NA
v_call: TRBV18
cdr3_aa: CASSPGPNEQFF
cdr3_nt: TGTGCCAGCTCACCAGGGCCCAATGAGCAGTTCTTC

j_call: TRBJ2-2
clone_size: once
d_call: NA
v_call: TRBV7-9
cdr3_aa: CASSVRGTGELFF
cdr3_nt: TGTGCCAGCAGCGTCAGGGGTACCGGGGAGCTGTTTTTT

j_call: TRBJ2-7
clone_size: once
d_call: NA
v_call: TRBV5-1
cdr3_aa: CASSDSDRNYEQYF
cdr3_nt: TGCGCCAGCAGCGACTCCGACAGGAACTACGAGCAGTACTTC

j_call: TRBJ2-7
clone_size: NA
d_call: NA
v_call: TRBV5-1
cdr3_aa: CASSLNNYEQYF
cdr3_nt: TGCGCCAGCAGCCTGAACAACTACGAGCAGTACTTC

j_call: TRBJ2-1
clone_size: NA
d_call: TRBD2
v_call: TRBV3-1/TRBV3-2
cdr3_aa: CASSQASGASNEQFF
cdr3_nt: TGTGCCAGCAGCCAGGCTAGCGGGGCAAGCAATGAGCAGTTCTTC

j_call: TRBJ1-6
clone_size: NA
d_call: NA
v_call: TRBV12-5
cdr3_aa: CASGTVGTDYNSPLHF
cdr3_nt: TGTGCTAGTGGTACCGTCGGCACAGACTATAATTCACCCCTCCACTTT

j_call: TRBJ1-2
clone_size: NA
d_call: NA
v_call: TRBV11-2
cdr3_aa: CASSLGSQGMGGYTF
cdr3_nt: TGTGCCAGCAGCTTAGGGTCACAGGGAATGGGTGGCTACACCTTC

j_call: TRBJ2-1
clone_size: NA
d_call: TRBD1
v_call: TRBV6-6
cdr3_aa: CASKIGTGGWNNEQFF
cdr3_nt: TGTGCCAGCAAAATCGGGACAGGGGGCTGGAACAATGAGCAGTTCTTC

j_call: TRBJ2-2
clone_size: once
d_call: NA
v_call: TRBV5-1
cdr3_aa: CASSISGANTGELFF
cdr3_nt: TGCGCCAGCAGCATTAGCGGCGCGAACACCGGGGAGCTGTTTTTT

j_call: TRBJ1-1
clone_size: NA
d_call: NA
v_call: TRBV3-1/TRBV3-2
cdr3_aa: CASSQGGGAMNTEAFF
cdr3_nt: TGTGCCAGCAGCCAAGGGGGAGGGGCCATGAACACTGAAGCTTTCTTT

j_call: TRBJ2-3
clone_size: NA
d_call: TRBD1
v_call: TRBV6-5
cdr3_aa: CASSLRDRSTDTQYF
cdr3_nt: TGTGCCAGCAGCCTCCGGGACAGGAGCACAGATACGCAGTATTTT

j_call: TRBJ1-1
clone_size: NA
d_call: NA
v_call: TRBV15
cdr3_aa: CATSRGRENTEAFF
cdr3_nt: TGTGCCACCAGCAGAGGCCGGGAGAACACTGAAGCTTTCTTT

j_call: TRBJ1-2
clone_size: NA
d_call: NA
v_call: TRBV5-1
cdr3_aa: CASSLEGGNYGYTF
cdr3_nt: TGCGCCAGCAGCTTAGAGGGGGGGAACTATGGCTACACCTTC

j_call: TRBJ2-7
clone_size: NA
d_call: NA
v_call: TRBV7-8
cdr3_aa: CASSRVSLYEQYF
cdr3_nt: TGTGCCAGCAGCCGAGTGTCACTTTACGAGCAGTACTTC

j_call: TRBJ2-2
clone_size: NA
d_call: NA
v_call: TRBV6-4
cdr3_aa: CASREQVDGELFF
cdr3_nt: TGTGCCAGCAGAGAACAGGTGGACGGGGAGCTGTTTTTT

j_call: TRBJ1-4
clone_size: NA
d_call: NA
v_call: TRBV11-2
cdr3_aa: CASSLAGLAEKLFF
cdr3_nt: TGTGCCAGCAGCTTAGCAGGGTTGGCTGAAAAACTGTTTTTT

j_call: TRBJ1-2
clone_size: NA
d_call: NA
v_call: TRBV28
cdr3_aa: CASSLRFREGRGYTF
cdr3_nt: TGTGCCAGCAGTTTGCGATTCCGGGAAGGGCGCGGCTACACCTTC

j_call: TRBJ2-4
clone_size: NA
d_call: NA
v_call: TRBV7-2
cdr3_aa: CASSLGGAAKNIQYF
cdr3_nt: TGTGCCAGCAGCTTAGGTGGTGCGGCCAAAAACATTCAGTACTTC

j_call: TRBJ1-1
clone_size: few
d_call: TRBD1
v_call: TRBV19
cdr3_aa: CASSPQGVNTEAFF
cdr3_nt: TGTGCCAGTAGCCCACAGGGGGTGAACACTGAAGCTTTCTTT

j_call: TRBJ1-6
clone_size: NA
d_call: NA
v_call: TRBV30
cdr3_aa: CAGGLSMNSPLHF
cdr3_nt: TGTGCCGGGGGGCTGAGCATGAATTCACCCCTCCACTTT

j_call: TRBJ1-2
clone_size: NA
d_call: NA
v_call: TRBV6-1
cdr3_aa: CASSEARGDGYTF
cdr3_nt: TGTGCCAGCAGTGAAGCTCGGGGGGATGGCTACACCTTC

j_call: TRBJ1-1
clone_size: NA
d_call: NA
v_call: TRBV30
cdr3_aa: CAWRDSRPEAFF
cdr3_nt: TGTGCCTGGAGGGACAGTCGCCCTGAAGCTTTCTTT

j_call: TRBJ1-2
clone_size: NA
d_call: NA
v_call: TRBV12-3/TRBV12-4
cdr3_aa: CASTLGWGDGYTF
cdr3_nt: TGTGCCAGCACCTTGGGTTGGGGGGACGGCTACACCTTC

j_call: TRBJ1-1
clone_size: once
d_call: NA
v_call: TRBV5-6
cdr3_aa: CASSLDARMNTEAFF
cdr3_nt: TGTGCCAGCAGCTTGGACGCCAGAATGAACACTGAAGCTTTCTTT

j_call: TRBJ2-7
clone_size: NA
d_call: TRBD1
v_call: TRBV18
cdr3_aa: CASSPGQVNEQYF
cdr3_nt: TGTGCCAGCTCACCCGGACAGGTGAACGAGCAGTACTTC

j_call: TRBJ1-5
clone_size: NA
d_call: TRBD1
v_call: TRBV5-8
cdr3_aa: CASRQGNQPQHF
cdr3_nt: TGTGCCAGCCGACAGGGAAATCAGCCCCAGCATTTT

j_call: TRBJ2-1
clone_size: once
d_call: TRBD2
v_call: TRBV12-5
cdr3_aa: CASGLVIAGVNEQFF
cdr3_nt: TGTGCTAGTGGTTTGGTTATAGCGGGAGTAAATGAGCAGTTCTTC

j_call: TRBJ2-2
clone_size: NA
d_call: TRBD1
v_call: TRBV29-1
cdr3_aa: CSVGQSSGELFF
cdr3_nt: TGCAGCGTGGGACAGTCCAGCGGGGAGCTGTTTTTT

j_call: TRBJ1-2
clone_size: few
d_call: TRBD1
v_call: TRBV7-2
cdr3_aa: CASSVDEFRQGYGYTF
cdr3_nt: TGTGCCAGCAGCGTAGATGAGTTTAGACAGGGGTATGGCTACACCTTC

j_call: TRBJ2-5
clone_size: NA
d_call: TRBD2
v_call: TRBV7-3
cdr3_aa: CASSPSGRSPQETQYF
cdr3_nt: TGTGCCAGCAGCCCTAGCGGGAGGTCCCCCCAAGAGACCCAGTACTTC

j_call: TRBJ2-7
clone_size: NA
d_call: NA
v_call: TRBV24-1
cdr3_aa: CATSDRTTGAGEQYF
cdr3_nt: TGTGCCACCAGTGACCGTACTACAGGGGCGGGAGAGCAGTACTTC

j_call: TRBJ1-1
clone_size: NA
d_call: NA
v_call: TRBV3-1/TRBV3-2
cdr3_aa: CASSQWSGANAEAFF
cdr3_nt: TGTGCCAGCAGCCAATGGTCCGGAGCGAACGCTGAAGCTTTCTTT

j_call: TRBJ2-7
clone_size: NA
d_call: TRBD1
v_call: TRBV18
cdr3_aa: CASSAGTETYEQYF
cdr3_nt: TGTGCCAGCTCAGCCGGGACAGAAACTTACGAGCAGTACTTC

j_call: TRBJ2-7
clone_size: NA
d_call: NA
v_call: TRBV28
cdr3_aa: CASSFLGGRAPTYEQYF
cdr3_nt: TGTGCCAGCAGTTTCTTGGGGGGTCGAGCTCCTACCTACGAGCAGTACTTC

j_call: TRBJ1-1
clone_size: NA
d_call: TRBD1
v_call: TRBV30
cdr3_aa: CAWSQRQGEAFF
cdr3_nt: TGTGCCTGGAGCCAACGACAGGGTGAAGCTTTCTTT

j_call: TRBJ2-1
clone_size: NA
d_call: TRBD2
v_call: TRBV5-1
cdr3_aa: CASSLELAGASNEQFF
cdr3_nt: TGCGCCAGCAGCTTGGAACTAGCGGGAGCGTCTAATGAGCAGTTCTTC

j_call: TRBJ2-5
clone_size: NA
d_call: NA
v_call: TRBV4-1
cdr3_aa: CASSQGAREETQYF
cdr3_nt: TGCGCCAGCAGCCAAGGTGCCAGGGAAGAGACCCAGTACTTC

j_call: TRBJ1-2
clone_size: few
d_call: TRBD1
v_call: TRBV12-5
cdr3_aa: CASGLTTGGSGGYTF
cdr3_nt: TGTGCTAGTGGTTTGACAACAGGGGGGTCGGGTGGCTACACCTTC